One T cell receptor beta chain is described in this entry. PBMC were collected before vaccination, two weeks after the third vaccination, and at progression. The data derive from a study of glioma-infiltrating T cells after dendritic cell vaccination. Libraries were prepared by immunoSEQ multiplex PCR; TCRdb keeps only in-frame clonotypes and omits some of them. The sample holds under 100,000 clones, roughly 83% seen once. The CDR3 length is 15 residues. The ends were cut back, 4 bases at V and 1 base at J, with 14 bases in the middle. In germline, CDR1 is SGDLS, CDR2 YYNGEE. The chain carries TRBV9 and TRBJ1-1; perhaps TRBD1 as D (6 bases). Sequences were derived from blood, sampled before dendritic cell vaccination. The TCR originated in a human donor with glioblastoma. CDR3: CASSLTGTPNTEAFF. CDR3 DNA: TGTGCCAGCAGCTTAACCGGGACACCGAACACTGAAGCTTTCTTT. Combining the CDR3 with reference TRBV9 and TRBJ1-1 gives the whole variable domain DSGVTQTPKHLITATGQRVTLRCSPRSGDLSVYWYQQSLDQGLQFLIQYYNGEERAKGNILERFSAQQFPDLHSELNLSSLELGDSALYFCASSLTGTPNTEAFFGQGTRLTVV.